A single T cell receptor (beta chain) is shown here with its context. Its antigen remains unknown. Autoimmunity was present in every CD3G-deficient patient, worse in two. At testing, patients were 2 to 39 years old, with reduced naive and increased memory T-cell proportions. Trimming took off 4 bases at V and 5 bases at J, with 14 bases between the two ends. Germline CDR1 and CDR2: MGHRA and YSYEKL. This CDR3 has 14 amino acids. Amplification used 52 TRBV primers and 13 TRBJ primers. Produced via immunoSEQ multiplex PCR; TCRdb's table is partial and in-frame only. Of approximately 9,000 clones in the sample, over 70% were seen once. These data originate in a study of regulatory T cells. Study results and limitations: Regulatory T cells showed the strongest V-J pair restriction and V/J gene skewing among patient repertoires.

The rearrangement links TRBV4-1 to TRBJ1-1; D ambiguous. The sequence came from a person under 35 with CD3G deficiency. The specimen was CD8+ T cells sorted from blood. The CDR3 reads CASSPEGGLTEAFF. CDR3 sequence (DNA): TGCGCCAGCAGCCCAGAGGGAGGCCTGACTGAAGCTTTCTTT.